The present T cell receptor beta chain was sequenced within a study of cytotoxic CD8 clonotypes in ibrutinib-treated CLL. Trimming removed 4 bases from V and 1 base from J, with 5 bases in between. Germline CDR1 is KGHSH and CDR2 is LQKENI. This CDR3 is 12 amino acids long. Repertoires were generated with immunoSEQ multiplex PCR, while TCRdb's copy carries only in-frame clones and drops some. The sample shows about 300,000 clones, roughly four fifths of them seen only once. The material sequenced was PBMCs, taken at disease progression, from a patient treated with ibrutinib. This TCR was recovered from a human donor with chronic lymphocytic leukemia. The V call is TRBV18, the J call TRBJ2-7; D uncertain. For the CDR3, the DNA is TGTGCCAGCTCACACGCTTCCTACGAGCAGTACTTC. Its translation is CASSHASYEQYF.